The 21 T cell receptor beta chains in this list originate from one sample, sequenced in a study of blood T cell repertoires in COVID-19. Clones were sequenced by immunoSEQ multiplex PCR, and TCRdb holds only the in-frame ones, with some missing. This sample yields 20,000 to 30,000 clones, of which almost 90% are seen a single time; roughly 1.8% belongs to the top ten. The sample taken for sequencing was peripheral blood. The receptors come from a woman in her sixties or seventies with active COVID-19.

In this sample, this clone turned up once. The rearrangement joins TRBV19 to TRBJ1-2; D is unclear. CDR3 length: 13 residues. The V and J ends lost 4 bases and 4 bases respectively, with 10 bases between them. The V gene's germline CDR1 is LNHDA and CDR2 SQIVND (reference sequence). CDR3 nucleotides: TGTGCCAGTAGTACCAGGCACCGCTATGGCTACACCTTC. It is translated as CASSTRHRYGYTF. The variable domain in full, completed from reference TRBV19 and TRBJ1-2, reads DGGITQSPKYLFRKEGQNVTLSCEQNLNHDAMYWYRQDPGQGLRLIYYSQIVNDFQKGDIAEGYSVSREKKESFPLTVTSAQKNPTAFYLCASSTRHRYGYTFGSGTRLTVV.

The rearrangement uses TRBV27 and TRBJ1-2; D may be TRBD1 (6 bases). This CDR3 is 14 amino acids long. The V and J ends lost 3 bases and 5 bases respectively, with 13 bases between them. Germline lookup yields CDR1 MNHEY and CDR2 SMNVEV (reference sequence). CDR3 DNA: TGTGCCAGCAGTTTCCGACAGGAATATTATGGCTACACCTTC. Its protein product is CASSFRQEYYGYTF.

The CDR3 nucleotides read TGTGCCAGCAGAACCGGGACAGACTCTGGAAACACCATATATTTT. Its protein product is CASRTGTDSGNTIYF. The rearrangement uses TRBV28 and TRBJ1-3; 7 nucleotides match TRBD1. Germline CDR1 reads MDHEN; CDR2 reads SYDVKM. The CDR3 covers 15 residues. The trim removed 6 bases at V and 0 bases at J, leaving 5 bases unmatched.

The rearrangement joins TRBV4-1 to TRBJ2-1; tentative D call: TRBD2 (5 bases). This CDR3 region has 16 residues. Germline values: CDR1 MGHRA, CDR2 YSYEKL. Trimming took off 0 bases at V and 10 bases at J, with 19 bases between the two ends. This chain's CDR3 is CASSQDMGEGAAEQFF. CDR3 DNA: TGCGCCAGCAGCCAAGATATGGGAGAGGGCGCGGCAGAGCAGTTCTTC.

The J gene is TRBJ2-5, the V gene TRBV6-6; 16 bases match TRBD2. The V segment lost 5 bases and the J segment 13 bases; nucleotides outside the gene matches: 7. The germline V gene has CDR1 MNHNY and CDR2 SVGAGI (reference sequence). The CDR3 spans 14 residues. This chain's CDR3 is CASSRGLAGGGSYF. DNA of the CDR3: TGTGCCAGCAGTAGGGGACTAGCGGGAGGGGGTTCGTACTTC.

The chain combines TRBV5-1 with TRBJ2-1, with TRBD2 as a possible D gene (6 bases). Germline values: CDR1 SGHRS, CDR2 YFSETQ. Trimming took off 4 bases at V and 8 bases at J, with 19 bases between the two ends. The CDR3 extends over 15 amino acids. DNA of the CDR3: TGCGCCAGCAGCGTGGACTACCGCGTGTTCGATGAGCAGTTCTTC. Amino acids: CASSVDYRVFDEQFF.

The rearrangement joins TRBV11-3 to TRBJ2-1; D is possibly TRBD2 (7 bases). This CDR3 region has 14 residues. Per germline, CDR1 SGHNT and CDR2 YENEEA. With 5 bases removed from V and 8 bases from J, the gap between germline ends came to 16 bases. CDR3 nucleotide sequence: TGTGCCAGCAGCCAGGGGAGCGGGACCCATGAGCAGTTCTTC. Translation gives CASSQGSGTHEQFF. The full variable domain, its missing parts supplied by reference TRBV11-3 and TRBJ2-1, is EAGVVQSPRYKIIEKKQPVAFWCNPISGHNTLYWYLQNLGQGPELLIRYENEEAVDDSQLPKDRFSAERLKGVDSTLKIQPAELGDSAVYLCASSQGSGTHEQFFGPGTRLTVL.

This chain joins TRBV12-5 and TRBJ2-1, with 9 nucleotides matching TRBD1. Per the germline V gene, CDR1 is LGHNT and CDR2 is FRNRAP. The CDR3 spans 15 residues. The V gene end was trimmed by 6 bases and the J gene end by 4 bases; junction bases not matched to a gene: 7. The CDR3 DNA reads as TGTGCTAGTGGGCCCGGGACAGGGACTTACAATGAGCAGTTCTTC. It yields the protein CASGPGTGTYNEQFF.

The rearrangement uses TRBV29-1 and TRBJ2-1; 7 bases fit TRBD1. CDR1 is SQVTM and CDR2 is ANQGSEA in the germline V gene. This CDR3 contains 16 residues. The V and J ends lost 4 bases and 4 bases, in that order; junction bases with no gene match: 13. The CDR3 DNA reads TGCAGCGTTGGACCGCCTATGGGACAGAGTTACAATGAGCAGTTCTTC. This translates into CSVGPPMGQSYNEQFF.

DNA of the CDR3: TGTGCCAGCTCACCGACGGGAACAGATACGCAGTATTTT. Translating gives CASSPTGTDTQYF. V gene TRBV18 combines with J gene TRBJ2-3, with D possibly being TRBD2 (5 bases). Germline V gene sequence: CDR1 KGHSH, CDR2 LQKENI. CDR3 length: 13 amino acids. V lost 3 bases and J 3 bases, leaving 7 bases between the germline ends. Combining the CDR3 with reference TRBV18 and TRBJ2-3 gives the whole variable domain NAGVMQNPRHLVRRRGQEARLRCSPMKGHSHVYWYRQLPEEGLKFMVYLQKENIIDESGMPKERFSAEFPKEGPSILRIQQVVRGDSAAYFCASSPTGTDTQYFGPGTRLTVL.

This CDR3 is CASSPRLDSYNEQFF. The CDR3 DNA sequence: TGTGCCAGCAGCCCCCGACTAGACTCCTACAATGAGCAGTTCTTC. The genes are TRBV7-9 and TRBJ2-1; weak D call: TRBD2 (6 bases). Germline V gives CDR1 SEHNR, CDR2 FQNEAQ (reference sequence). With 5 bases removed from V and 0 bases from J, the gap between germline ends came to 11 bases. There are 15 residues in the CDR3.

The chain recombines TRBV3-1 (or the pseudogene TRBV3-2) with TRBJ1-3; D may be TRBD1 (5 bases). There are 14 residues in the CDR3. Germline-derived CDR1 and CDR2 are LGHDT and YNNKEL (reference sequence). V was pared by 4 bases and J by 1 base, with 8 bases between. The CDR3 DNA sequence: TGTGCCAGCAGCCTTGCAGGGTCTGGAAACACCATATATTTT. This translates into CASSLAGSGNTIYF.

This clone has just one count. The chain carries TRBV19 and TRBJ2-3; D gene unclear. CDR3 length: 15 residues. Germline CDR1 is LNHDA and CDR2 is SQIVND (reference sequence). Trimming removed 7 bases from V and 5 bases from J, with 19 bases in between. Written as DNA, the CDR3 is TGTGCCAGTACCTCAGGCCTTGATTTTATAGATACGCAGTATTTT. This codes for CASTSGLDFIDTQYF.

This chain joins TRBV20-1 and TRBJ2-5; possibly TRBD1 for D (5 bases). V was trimmed by 3 bases and J by 2 bases, leaving 13 bases between them. The CDR3 is 14 residues long. The germline CDR1 and CDR2 sequences are DFQATT and SNEGSKA (reference sequence). The CDR3 coding sequence is TGCAGTGCTAGTCGCCAGGGCTATCAAGAGACCCAGTACTTC. Its translation: CSASRQGYQETQYF.

The chain employs TRBV6-6 and TRBJ2-7; 7 bases are a match to TRBD1. CDR3 length equals 15 residues. The V and J ends lost 6 bases and 2 bases, in that order; junction bases with no gene match: 10. Germline V lookup: CDR1 MNHNY, CDR2 SVGAGI (reference sequence). CDR3 residues: CASSPTTDRPYEQYF. In DNA, the CDR3 is TGTGCCAGCAGCCCTACCACGGACAGGCCCTACGAGCAGTACTTC.

The chain uses TRBV6-4 and TRBJ2-5, with TRBD2 matching 8 bases. Germline V gene sequence: CDR1 MRHNA, CDR2 SNTAGT. CDR3 length: 17 residues. J gave up 2 bases and V 2 bases, and 10 bases lay outside the gene matches. The CDR3 DNA reads as TGTGCCAGCAGTGACCTAAGCGGGAGCCTCCCACAAGAGACCCAGTACTTC. Residues: CASSDLSGSLPQETQYF.

V is TRBV28 and J is TRBJ1-1, with 9 bases aligning to TRBD1. This CDR3 comprises 13 residues. Germline V gives CDR1 MDHEN, CDR2 SYDVKM. The V gene end was trimmed by 6 bases and the J gene end by 3 bases; junction bases not matched to a gene: 2. CDR3 loop: CASRGTGYTEAFF. The CDR3 region has the DNA TGTGCCAGCAGGGGGACAGGGTACACTGAAGCTTTCTTT.

The chain combines TRBV5-1 with TRBJ2-5; the match to TRBD2 covers 9 bases. CDR1 and CDR2 from the germline V gene are SGHRS and YFSETQ. The J segment lost 4 bases and the V segment lost 4 bases, leaving 11 bases of the junction unmatched. The CDR3 loop spans 16 amino acids. CDR3 in DNA: TGCGCCAGCAGCCGGTTAGCGGGAGCTGAGGTAGAGACCCAGTACTTC. This codes for CASSRLAGAEVETQYF. The full variable domain, rest sourced from reference TRBV5-1 and TRBJ2-5, is KAGVTQTPRYLIKTRGQQVTLSCSPISGHRSVSWYQQTPGQGLQFLFEYFSETQRNKGNFPGRFSGRQFSNSRSEMNVSTLELGDSALYLCASSRLAGAEVETQYFGPGTRLLVL.

CDR3: CASSPRRLEGTQYF. Here the CDR3 DNA reads TGTGCCAGCAGCCCCCGTAGACTCGAGGGTACGCAGTATTTT. The chain joins TRBV6-1 to TRBJ2-3, with D perhaps matching TRBD2 (5 bases). CDR3 size: 14 residues. Germline-derived CDR1 and CDR2 are MNHNS and SASEGT. Between the trimmed V and J ends, which lost 6 bases and 8 bases, there was a span of 18 bases.

The chain has TRBV21-1 and TRBJ1-2; the table's D gene call, TRBD1, was not cross checked with the DNA. TRBV21-1 is reported as a pseudogene. The length of the CDR3 is 20 residues. CDR3 protein: CASSKVGPPWNRGSNYGYTF. CDR3 DNA: TGTGCCAGCAGCAAAGTCGGGCCCCCTTGGAACAGGGGTTCTAACTATGGCTACACCTTC.

The chain is built from TRBV7-3 and TRBJ2-7; tentative D call: TRBD1 (5 bases). Germline loops: CDR1 SGHTA, CDR2 FQGTGA. CDR3 length: 13 residues. V shed 2 bases and J shed 3 bases, with 8 bases lying between them. The CDR3 sequence is CASSLDSNYEQYF. In DNA form, the CDR3 reads TGTGCCAGCAGCTTAGACAGTAACTACGAGCAGTACTTC. The full variable domain, rest sourced from reference TRBV7-3 and TRBJ2-7, is GAGVSQTPSNKVTEKGKYVELRCDPISGHTALYWYRQSLGQGPEFLIYFQGTGAADDSGLPNDRFFAVRPEGSVSTLKIQRTERGDSAVYLCASSLDSNYEQYFGPGTRLTVT.